This T cell receptor beta chain emerged from a study of CD8 T cells in ankylosing spondylitis. Using its own MiXCR run on the 5' RACE reads, TCRdb lists one record per CDR3 protein. The sample holds approximately 300,000 distinct CDR3 sequences, less than 25% seen once. Turning to this clonotype: Its cognate antigen is unknown.

General study results and limits: Roughly eight highly homologous variants formed a TCR beta motif that appeared characteristic of ankylosing spondylitis blood.

The CDR3 consists of 13 residues. Germline V gives CDR1 MNHNS, CDR2 SASEGT. Deletions cut 0 bases from V and 2 bases from J, with 5 bases between. This chain connects TRBV6-1 to TRBJ2-7; D is uncertain. The receptor was isolated from a female donor with ankylosing spondylitis or in good health (not recorded which). The sequenced sample was blood, either unsorted or a sorted T cell fraction (not recorded which). The CDR3 sequence is CASSEARTYEQYF. For the CDR3, the DNA is TGTGCCAGCAGTGAAGCGCGGACCTACGAGCAGTACTTC.